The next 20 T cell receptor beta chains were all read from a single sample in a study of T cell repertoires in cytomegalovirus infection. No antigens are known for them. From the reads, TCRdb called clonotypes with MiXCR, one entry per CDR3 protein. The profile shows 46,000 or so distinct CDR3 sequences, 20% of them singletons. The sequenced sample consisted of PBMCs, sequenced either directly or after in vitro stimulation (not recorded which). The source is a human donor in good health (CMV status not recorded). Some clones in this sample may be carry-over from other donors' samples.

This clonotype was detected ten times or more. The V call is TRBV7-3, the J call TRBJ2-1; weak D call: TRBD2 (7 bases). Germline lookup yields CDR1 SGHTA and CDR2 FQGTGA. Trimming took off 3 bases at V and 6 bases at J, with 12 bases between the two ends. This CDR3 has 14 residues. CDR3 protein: CASSFGGGPNEQFF. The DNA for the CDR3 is TGTGCCAGCAGCTTTGGGGGGGGGCCCAATGAGCAGTTCTTC.

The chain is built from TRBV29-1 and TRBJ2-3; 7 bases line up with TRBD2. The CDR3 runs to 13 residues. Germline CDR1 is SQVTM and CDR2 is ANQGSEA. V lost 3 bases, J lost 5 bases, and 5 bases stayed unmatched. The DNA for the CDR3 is TGCAGCGTTGAGGCGGGAGCCGGAGATACGCAGTATTTT. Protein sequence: CSVEAGAGDTQYF.

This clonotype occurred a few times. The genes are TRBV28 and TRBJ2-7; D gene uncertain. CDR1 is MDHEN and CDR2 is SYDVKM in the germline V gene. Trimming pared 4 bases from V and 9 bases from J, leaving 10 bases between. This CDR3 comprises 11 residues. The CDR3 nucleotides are TGTGCCAGCAGTTCGTTACGAGGGCAGTACTTC. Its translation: CASSSLRGQYF.

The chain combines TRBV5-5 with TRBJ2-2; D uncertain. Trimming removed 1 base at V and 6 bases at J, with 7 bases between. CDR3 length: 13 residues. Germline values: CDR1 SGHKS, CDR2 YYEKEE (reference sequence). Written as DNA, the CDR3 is TGTGCCAGCAGCTTGAGTGGTCCCGGGGAGCTGTTTTTT. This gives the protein CASSLSGPGELFF.

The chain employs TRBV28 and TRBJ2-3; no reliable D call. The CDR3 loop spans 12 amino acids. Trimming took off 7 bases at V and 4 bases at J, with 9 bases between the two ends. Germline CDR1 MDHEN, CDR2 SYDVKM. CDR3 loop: CASTKGSDTQYF. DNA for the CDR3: TGTGCCAGCACGAAGGGTTCAGATACGCAGTATTTT.

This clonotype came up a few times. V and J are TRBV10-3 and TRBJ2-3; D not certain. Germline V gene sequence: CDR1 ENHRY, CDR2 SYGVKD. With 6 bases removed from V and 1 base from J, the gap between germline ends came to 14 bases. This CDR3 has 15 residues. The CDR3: CAISSGTIGTDTQYF. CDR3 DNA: TGTGCCATCAGCTCGGGCACCATCGGCACAGATACGCAGTATTTT.

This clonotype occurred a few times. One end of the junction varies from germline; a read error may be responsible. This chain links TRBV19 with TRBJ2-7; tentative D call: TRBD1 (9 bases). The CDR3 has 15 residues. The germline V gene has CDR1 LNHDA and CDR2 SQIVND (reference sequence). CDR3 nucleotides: TGTGCCAGTAGCATAGCGGGACAGGGCTCCTACGAGCAGTACTTC. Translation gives CASSIAGQGSYEQYF.

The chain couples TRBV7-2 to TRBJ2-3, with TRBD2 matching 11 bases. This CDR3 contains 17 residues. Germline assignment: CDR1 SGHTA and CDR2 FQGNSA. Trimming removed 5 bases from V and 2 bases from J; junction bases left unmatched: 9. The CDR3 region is CASSGGTSGLFTDTQYF. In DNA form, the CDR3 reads TGTGCCAGCAGCGGCGGGACTAGCGGACTATTCACAGATACGCAGTATTTT.

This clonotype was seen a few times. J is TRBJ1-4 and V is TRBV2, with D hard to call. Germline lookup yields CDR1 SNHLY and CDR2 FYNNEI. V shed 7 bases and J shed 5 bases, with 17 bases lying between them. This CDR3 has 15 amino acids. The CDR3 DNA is TGTGCCAGCACAAGGAGGAGGCTTGGGAATGAAAAACTGTTTTTT. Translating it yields CASTRRRLGNEKLFF.

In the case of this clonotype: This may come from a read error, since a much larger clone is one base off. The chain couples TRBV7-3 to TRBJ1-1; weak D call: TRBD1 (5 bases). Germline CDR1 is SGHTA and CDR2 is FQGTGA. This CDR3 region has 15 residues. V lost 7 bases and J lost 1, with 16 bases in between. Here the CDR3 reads CASNPGSGTNTEAFF. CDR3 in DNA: TGTGCCAGCAACCCCGGGTCAGGGACGAACACTGAAGCTTTCTTT.

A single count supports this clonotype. CDR3 in DNA: TGCAGTGCTCCTCCCTCTTTGGGACAGATTTATGGCTACACCTTC. Its protein is CSAPPSLGQIYGYTF. This chain joins TRBV20-1 and TRBJ1-2, with 7 nucleotides matching TRBD1. The V and J ends lost 5 bases and 5 bases, in that order; junction bases with no gene match: 14. The germline V gene has CDR1 DFQATT and CDR2 SNEGSKA (reference sequence). This CDR3 comprises 15 residues.

The DNA for the CDR3 is TGTGCCAGCAGTGAATCCCGGGCCAATGCGGGTTCACCCCTCCACTTT. It is translated as CASSESRANAGSPLHF. The chain combines TRBV2 with TRBJ1-6, with D unresolved. The CDR3 loop spans 16 amino acids. V gave up 2 bases and J gave up 9 bases, with 17 bases separating them. Per the germline V gene, CDR1 is SNHLY and CDR2 is FYNNEI.

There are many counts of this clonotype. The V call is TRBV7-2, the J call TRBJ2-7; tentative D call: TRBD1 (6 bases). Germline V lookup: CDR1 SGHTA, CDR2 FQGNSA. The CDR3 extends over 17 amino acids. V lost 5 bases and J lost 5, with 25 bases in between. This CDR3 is CASSPSPGAGTLNEQYF. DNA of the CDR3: TGTGCCAGCAGCCCCTCCCCTGGGGCCGGGACACTTAACGAGCAGTACTTC.

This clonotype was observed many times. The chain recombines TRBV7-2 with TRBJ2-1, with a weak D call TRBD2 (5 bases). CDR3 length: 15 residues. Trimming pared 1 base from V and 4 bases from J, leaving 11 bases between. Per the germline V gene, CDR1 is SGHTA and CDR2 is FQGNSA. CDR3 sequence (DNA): TGTGCCAGCAGCTTAGAACTAGTATGGTACAATGAGCAGTTCTTC. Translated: CASSLELVWYNEQFF.

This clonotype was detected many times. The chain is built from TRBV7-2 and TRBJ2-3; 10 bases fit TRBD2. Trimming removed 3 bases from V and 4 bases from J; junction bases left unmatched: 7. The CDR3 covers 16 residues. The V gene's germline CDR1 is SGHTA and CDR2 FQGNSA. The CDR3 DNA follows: TGTGCCAGCAGCTTGGGACTAGCGCGAGGCCCAGATACGCAGTATTTT. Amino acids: CASSLGLARGPDTQYF.

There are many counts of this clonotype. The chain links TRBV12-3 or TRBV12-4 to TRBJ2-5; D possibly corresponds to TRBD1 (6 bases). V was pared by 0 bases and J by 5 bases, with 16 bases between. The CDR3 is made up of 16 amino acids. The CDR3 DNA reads TGTGCCAGCAGTTTAGCGTCGCTGGGGGCAGGGGAGACCCAGTACTTC. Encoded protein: CASSLASLGAGETQYF.

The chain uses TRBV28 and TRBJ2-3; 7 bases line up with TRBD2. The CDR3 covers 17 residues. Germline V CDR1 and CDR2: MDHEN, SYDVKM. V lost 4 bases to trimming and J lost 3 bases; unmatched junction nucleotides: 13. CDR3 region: CASSSFGRGSSTDTQYF. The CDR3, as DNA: TGTGCCAGCAGTTCTTTCGGGCGGGGGAGTTCGACAGATACGCAGTATTTT.

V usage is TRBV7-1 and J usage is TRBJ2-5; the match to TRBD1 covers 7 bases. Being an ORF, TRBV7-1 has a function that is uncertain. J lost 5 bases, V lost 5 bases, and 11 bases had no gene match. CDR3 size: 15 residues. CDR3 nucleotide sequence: TGTGCCAGCAGCCCCGACAGGGCGTATTGGGAGACCCAGTACTTC. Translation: CASSPDRAYWETQYF.

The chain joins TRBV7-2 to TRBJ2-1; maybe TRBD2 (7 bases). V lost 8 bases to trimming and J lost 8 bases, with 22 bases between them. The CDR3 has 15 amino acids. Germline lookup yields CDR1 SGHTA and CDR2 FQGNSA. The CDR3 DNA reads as TGTGCCAGCGCGGAACAGGGAGGGGGATTGGATGAGCAGTTCTTC. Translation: CASAEQGGGLDEQFF.

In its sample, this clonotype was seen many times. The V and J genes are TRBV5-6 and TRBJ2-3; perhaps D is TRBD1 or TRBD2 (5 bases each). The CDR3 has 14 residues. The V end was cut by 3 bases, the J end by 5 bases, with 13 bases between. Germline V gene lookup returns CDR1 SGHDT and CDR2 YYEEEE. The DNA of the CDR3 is TGTGCCAGCAGCTCTGGGGGAATTGGAGATACGCAGTATTTT. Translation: CASSSGGIGDTQYF. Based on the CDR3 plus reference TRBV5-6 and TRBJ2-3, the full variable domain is DAGVTQSPTHLIKTRGQQVTLRCSPKSGHDTVSWYQQALGQGPQFIFQYYEEEERQRGNFPDRFSGHQFPNYSSELNVNALLLGDSALYLCASSSGGIGDTQYFGPGTRLTVL.